A selection of T cell receptor beta chains follows, all from one sample in a study of radiation and T cells in renal cell carcinoma. Repertoires were generated with immunoSEQ multiplex PCR, while TCRdb's copy carries only in-frame clones and drops some. In the table there are 150,000 to 160,000 clones, around 90% of which are singletons. The starting material was blood, obtained from a patient whose treatment included radiotherapy and nephrectomy. Every receptor here comes from a woman in her forties or fifties with renal cell carcinoma. CDR3s include the opening cysteine and the closing phenylalanine or tryptophan. A D gene is named only where the DNA matches it firmly. Size tells how often a clone was seen (once, few, many) or the class of an expanded clone, and some rows leave it out.

j_gene,abundance,d_gene,v_gene,CDR3aa,CDR3nt
TRBJ2-1,-,TRBD2,TRBV4-1,CASSHRLARLLNEQFF,TGCGCCAGCAGCCACAGACTAGCCAGACTATTAAATGAGCAGTTCTTC
TRBJ2-1,-,TRBD2,TRBV5-1,CASSPPRSGGYNEQFF,TGCGCCAGCAGCCCCCCGCGGAGCGGGGGTTACAATGAGCAGTTCTTC
TRBJ1-3,-,TRBD1,TRBV19,CASTDRGSGNTIYF,TGTGCCAGTACTGACAGGGGGTCTGGAAACACCATATATTTT
TRBJ2-7,-,-,TRBV6-5,CASSRDSNNEQYF,TGTGCCAGCAGCCGGGACTCTAACAACGAGCAGTACTTC
TRBJ1-6,few,-,TRBV4-2,CASSQEGSTPNSPLHF,TGTGCCAGCAGCCAAGAGGGTTCGACACCAAATTCACCCCTCCACTTT
TRBJ1-1,-,-,TRBV29-1,CSVGQTENTEAFF,TGCAGCGTTGGCCAGACAGAGAACACTGAAGCTTTCTTT
TRBJ2-6,-,-,TRBV7-2,CASSLVPGAGANVLTF,TGTGCCAGCAGCTTAGTTCCCGGAGCTGGGGCCAACGTCCTGACTTTC
TRBJ1-1,-,TRBD1,TRBV30,CACHTGAEAFF,TGTGCCTGCCACACAGGGGCTGAAGCTTTCTTT
TRBJ1-4,-,-,TRBV5-6,CASSLGGNNEKLFF,TGTGCCAGCAGCTTGGGGGGAAATAATGAAAAACTGTTTTTT
TRBJ2-1,-,TRBD1,TRBV30,CAWNIPGQLSYNEQFF,TGTGCCTGGAATATCCCGGGACAGTTATCCTACAATGAGCAGTTCTTC
TRBJ1-2,few,TRBD1,TRBV25-1,CASSDTGTGGGGYTF,TGTGCCAGCAGTGACACCGGGACAGGGGGCGGAGGCTACACCTTC
TRBJ1-4,-,TRBD1,TRBV19,CASSEQGTGGEKLFF,TGTGCCAGTAGTGAACAGGGGACAGGCGGGGAAAAACTGTTTTTT
TRBJ2-3,-,TRBD2,TRBV4-3,CASSQTSGGTDTQYF,TGCGCCAGCAGCCAGACTAGCGGGGGCACAGATACGCAGTATTTT
TRBJ1-4,-,TRBD1,TRBV7-9,CASSSTGMTNEKLFF,TGTGCCAGCAGCTCGACAGGGATGACTAATGAAAAACTGTTTTTT
TRBJ2-7,-,-,TRBV30,CAWTSTGSYEQYF,TGTGCCTGGACTTCTACAGGGAGCTACGAGCAGTACTTC
TRBJ2-7,-,-,TRBV6-1,CASRWGAGPSYEQYF,TGTGCCAGCAGATGGGGAGCTGGTCCCTCCTACGAGCAGTACTTC
TRBJ2-7,-,-,TRBV5-5,CASSFTQMYEQYF,TGTGCCAGCAGCTTTACTCAAATGTACGAGCAGTACTTC
TRBJ2-5,-,TRBD2,TRBV5-8,CASSLSLAGETQYF,TGTGCCAGCAGCTTAAGTCTAGCGGGAGAGACCCAGTACTTC
TRBJ2-7,-,TRBD1,TRBV10-3,CAISDSGQGANEQYF,TGTGCCATCAGTGACTCTGGACAGGGGGCGAACGAGCAGTACTTC
TRBJ1-2,-,-,TRBV6-5,CASTPSPANYGYTF,TGTGCCAGCACGCCCAGCCCAGCTAACTATGGCTACACCTTC
TRBJ2-3,-,TRBD2,TRBV5-1,CASSLSLAGVTSTDTQYF,TGCGCCAGCAGCTTGAGCCTAGCGGGAGTCACTAGCACAGATACGCAGTATTTT
TRBJ2-3,-,-,TRBV4-2,CASSQEARGTDTQYF,TGTGCCAGCAGCCAAGAAGCTAGAGGAACAGATACGCAGTATTTT
TRBJ1-4,-,-,TRBV29-1,CSGGTGGEKLFF,TGCAGTGGAGGGACTGGGGGCGAAAAACTGTTTTTT
TRBJ2-5,-,-,TRBV5-6,CASSLGGPETQYF,TGTGCCAGCAGCCTGGGGGGGCCAGAGACCCAGTACTTC
TRBJ2-7,-,TRBD2,TRBV9,CASSITSAGEQYF,TGTGCCAGCAGCATCACTAGCGCGGGGGAGCAGTACTTC
TRBJ1-2,-,TRBD1,TRBV29-1,CSVGPGQGFYGYTF,TGCAGCGTTGGTCCGGGACAGGGGTTTTATGGCTACACCTTC
TRBJ1-2,-,-,TRBV7-2,CASSFGRNYGYTF,TGTGCCAGCAGCTTTGGACGTAACTATGGCTACACCTTC
TRBJ2-5,-,TRBD2,TRBV5-1,CASSLTGTSGGRVETQYF,TGCGCCAGCAGCCTGACCGGGACTAGCGGGGGTCGGGTTGAGACCCAGTACTTC
TRBJ2-7,-,-,TRBV21-1,CASSNKPPREQYF,TGTGCCAGCAGCAACAAGCCCCCACGGGAGCAGTACTTC
TRBJ1-1,-,-,TRBV4-1,CASSQGLRGPEAFF,TGCGCCAGCAGCCAGGGCCTTCGGGGCCCTGAAGCTTTCTTT
TRBJ2-6,-,-,TRBV5-6,CASSFRGALLSVGANVLTF,TGTGCCAGCAGCTTTCGAGGGGCCCTGCTATCAGTTGGGGCCAACGTCCTGACTTTC
TRBJ2-2,once,TRBD2,TRBV6-6,CASSSGGAWSTGELFF,TGTGCCAGCAGCAGCGGGGGGGCCTGGAGCACCGGGGAGCTGTTTTTT
TRBJ2-1,-,-,TRBV4-3,CASSQDRWPGLEQFF,TGCGCCAGCAGCCAAGATCGATGGCCGGGTCTTGAGCAGTTCTTC
TRBJ2-5,-,-,TRBV20-1,CVGQGEETQYF,TGCGTGGGCCAGGGTGAAGAGACCCAGTACTTC
TRBJ1-2,-,TRBD1,TRBV25-1,CASGDRPANYGYTF,TGTGCCAGCGGGGACAGACCAGCTAACTATGGCTACACCTTC
TRBJ2-6,-,TRBD1,TRBV5-1,CASGTGVMANVLTF,TGCGCCAGCGGCACAGGGGTTATGGCCAACGTCCTGACTTTC
TRBJ2-7,-,TRBD2,TRBV7-3,CASSLSSGGVHEQYF,TGTGCCAGCAGCTTGTCTAGCGGGGGGGTGCACGAGCAGTACTTC
TRBJ1-2,-,-,TRBV2,CASSWGRDGYTF,TGTGCCAGCAGTTGGGGGCGAGATGGCTACACCTTC
TRBJ2-5,-,-,TRBV29-1,CSVAGRLQETQYF,TGCAGCGTTGCCGGACGTTTACAAGAGACCCAGTACTTC
TRBJ1-6,once,-,TRBV11-2,CASSILGGRQPNSPLHF,TGTGCCAGCAGCATATTGGGGGGGAGACAGCCCAATTCACCCCTCCACTTT
TRBJ1-4,-,-,TRBV9,CASSVGPTNEKLFF,TGTGCCAGCAGCGTGGGCCCAACTAATGAAAAACTGTTTTTT
TRBJ1-5,-,TRBD1,TRBV7-9,CASSDRTGAQPQHF,TGTGCCAGCAGTGATCGGACAGGGGCCCAGCCCCAGCATTTT